This TCR beta chain was identified during a study of cytomegalovirus exposure and HLA in healthy donors. On the study more broadly: In a previous analysis, 100 million to 140 million unique TCR beta sequences were found from 150 million to 200 million T cells.

The V gene end was trimmed by 4 bases and the J gene end by 3 bases; junction bases not matched to a gene: 8. Germline values: CDR1 SEHNR, CDR2 FQNEAQ (reference sequence). The CDR3 loop spans 16 amino acids. About this clone itself: Its specificity is not known.

Overall study findings and caveats: Most subjects had HLA-A and HLA-B alleles reportedly predicted accurately by TCR beta sequences.

With 60 Vbeta and 13 Jbeta primers, the PCR was carried out. Profiling relied on immunoSEQ multiplex PCR, and the TCRdb table lists in-frame clones only, not all of them. The profile shows 70,000 to 95,000 clones, roughly 80% of them singletons. The specimen sequenced was PBMCs. The chain combines TRBV7-9 with TRBJ2-3; 9 positions agree with TRBD1. This clonotype originated in a man aged 35 to 55 in good health and CMV-seronegative. In DNA, the CDR3 is TGTGCCAGCAGCTCACGGACAGGGGCCGGGACAGATACGCAGTATTTT. It codes for CASSSRTGAGTDTQYF.